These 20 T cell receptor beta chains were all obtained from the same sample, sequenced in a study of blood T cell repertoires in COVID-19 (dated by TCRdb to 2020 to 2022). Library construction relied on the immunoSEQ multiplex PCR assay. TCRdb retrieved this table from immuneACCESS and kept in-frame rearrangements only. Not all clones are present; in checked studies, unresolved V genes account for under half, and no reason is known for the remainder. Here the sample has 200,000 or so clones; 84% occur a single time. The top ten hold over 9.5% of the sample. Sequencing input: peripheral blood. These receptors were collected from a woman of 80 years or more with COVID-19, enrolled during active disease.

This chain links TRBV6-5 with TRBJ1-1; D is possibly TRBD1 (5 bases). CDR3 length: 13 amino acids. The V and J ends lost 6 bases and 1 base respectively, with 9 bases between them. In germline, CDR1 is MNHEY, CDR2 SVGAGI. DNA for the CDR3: TGTGCCAGCAGGATGACAGCGAACACTGAAGCTTTCTTT. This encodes CASRMTANTEAFF.

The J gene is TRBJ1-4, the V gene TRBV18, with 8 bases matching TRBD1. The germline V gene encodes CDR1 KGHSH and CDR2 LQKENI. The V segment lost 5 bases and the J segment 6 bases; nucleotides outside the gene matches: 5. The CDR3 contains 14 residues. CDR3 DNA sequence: TGTGCCAGCTCATCAGGGGGCTCGGATGAAAAACTGTTTTTT. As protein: CASSSGGSDEKLFF.

Written as DNA, the CDR3 is TGTGCCAGCAGCCCCGTTCGGGGGGCCACCGGGGAGCTGTTTTTT. Amino acids: CASSPVRGATGELFF. The rearrangement joins TRBV7-2 to TRBJ2-2; D perhaps matches TRBD2 (7 bases). CDR1 is SGHTA, CDR2 FQGNSA, per germline. V was clipped by 5 bases and J by 4 bases, with 14 bases between them. The CDR3 is 15 amino acids.

The CDR3 reads CASSLDGRNTGELFF. In nucleotides, the CDR3 is TGCGCCAGCAGCTTGGATGGGCGGAACACCGGGGAGCTGTTTTTT. The chain links TRBV5-1 to TRBJ2-2; D gene ambiguous. CDR1 and CDR2 (germline): SGHRS, YFSETQ. The CDR3 length is 15 residues. The ends were cut back, 0 bases at V and 1 base at J, with 7 bases in the middle. The full variable domain, with the rest looked up from reference TRBV5-1 and TRBJ2-2, is KAGVTQTPRYLIKTRGQQVTLSCSPISGHRSVSWYQQTPGQGLQFLFEYFSETQRNKGNFPGRFSGRQFSNSRSEMNVSTLELGDSALYLCASSLDGRNTGELFFGEGSRLTVL.

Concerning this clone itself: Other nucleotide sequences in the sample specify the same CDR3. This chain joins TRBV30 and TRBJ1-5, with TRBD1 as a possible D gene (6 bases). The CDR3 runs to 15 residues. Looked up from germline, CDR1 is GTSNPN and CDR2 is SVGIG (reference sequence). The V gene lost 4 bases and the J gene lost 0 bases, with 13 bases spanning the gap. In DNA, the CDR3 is TGTGCCTGGACGCGCCAGGGGTCTAGCAATCAGCCCCAGCATTTT. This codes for CAWTRQGSSNQPQHF.

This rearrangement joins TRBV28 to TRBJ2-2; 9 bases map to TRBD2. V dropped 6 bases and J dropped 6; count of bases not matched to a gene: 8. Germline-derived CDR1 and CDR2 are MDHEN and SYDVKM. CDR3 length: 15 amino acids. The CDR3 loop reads CASRPGASGAGELFF. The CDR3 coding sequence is TGTGCCAGCAGGCCTGGGGCTAGCGGGGCCGGGGAGCTGTTTTTT.

The CDR3, as DNA: TGTGCCAGCAGTGAAGGCTGGGAGCGGGGCTACACCTTC. Translation gives CASSEGWERGYTF. This rearrangement joins TRBV6-1 to TRBJ1-2; D is uncertain. The CDR3 sequence is 13 residues long. Germline assignment: CDR1 MNHNS and CDR2 SASEGT. V was trimmed by 1 base and J by 8 bases, leaving 11 bases between them.

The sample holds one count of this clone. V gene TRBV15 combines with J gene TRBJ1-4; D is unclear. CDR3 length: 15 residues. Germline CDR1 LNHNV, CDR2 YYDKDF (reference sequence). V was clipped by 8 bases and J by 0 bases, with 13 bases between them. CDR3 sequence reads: CATVAGAATNEKLFF. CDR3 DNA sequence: TGTGCCACCGTCGCGGGCGCTGCAACTAATGAAAAACTGTTTTTT.

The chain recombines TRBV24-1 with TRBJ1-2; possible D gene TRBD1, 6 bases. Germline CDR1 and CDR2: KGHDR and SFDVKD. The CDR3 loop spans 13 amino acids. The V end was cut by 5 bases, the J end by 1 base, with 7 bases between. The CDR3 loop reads CATSVGGNYGYTF. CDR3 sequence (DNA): TGTGCCACCAGTGTAGGGGGTAACTATGGCTACACCTTC.

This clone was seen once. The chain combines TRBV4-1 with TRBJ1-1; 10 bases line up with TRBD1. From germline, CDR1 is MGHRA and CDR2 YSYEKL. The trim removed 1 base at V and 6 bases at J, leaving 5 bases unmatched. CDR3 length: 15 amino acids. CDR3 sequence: CASSQGGQGYAEAFF. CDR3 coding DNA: TGCGCCAGCAGCCAAGGGGGACAGGGGTACGCTGAAGCTTTCTTT.

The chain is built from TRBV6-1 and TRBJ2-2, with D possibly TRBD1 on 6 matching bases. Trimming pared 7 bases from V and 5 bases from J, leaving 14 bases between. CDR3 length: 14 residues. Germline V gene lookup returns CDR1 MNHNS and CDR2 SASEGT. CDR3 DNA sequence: TGTGCCAGCAAATTCAGGGGTAGGACCGGGGAGCTGTTTTTT. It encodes CASKFRGRTGELFF.

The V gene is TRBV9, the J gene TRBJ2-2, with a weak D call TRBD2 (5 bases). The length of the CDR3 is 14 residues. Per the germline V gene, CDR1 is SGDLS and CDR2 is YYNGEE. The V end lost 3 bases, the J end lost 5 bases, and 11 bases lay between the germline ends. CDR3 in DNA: TGTGCCAGCAGCGGGACTTCTACGACCGGGGAGCTGTTTTTT. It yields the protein CASSGTSTTGELFF.

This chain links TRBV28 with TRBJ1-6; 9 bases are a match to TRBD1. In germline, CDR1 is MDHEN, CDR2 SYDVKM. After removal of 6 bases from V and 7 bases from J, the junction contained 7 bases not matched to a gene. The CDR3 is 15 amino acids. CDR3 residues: CASRGQGGVNSPLHF. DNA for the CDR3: TGTGCCAGCAGGGGACAGGGCGGGGTGAATTCACCCCTCCACTTT.

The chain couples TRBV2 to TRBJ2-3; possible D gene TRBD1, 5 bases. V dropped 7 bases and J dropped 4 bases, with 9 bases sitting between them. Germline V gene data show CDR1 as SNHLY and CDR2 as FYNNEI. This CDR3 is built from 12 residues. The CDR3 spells CASTSGPDTQYF. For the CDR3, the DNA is TGTGCCAGCACCTCAGGGCCAGATACGCAGTATTTT.

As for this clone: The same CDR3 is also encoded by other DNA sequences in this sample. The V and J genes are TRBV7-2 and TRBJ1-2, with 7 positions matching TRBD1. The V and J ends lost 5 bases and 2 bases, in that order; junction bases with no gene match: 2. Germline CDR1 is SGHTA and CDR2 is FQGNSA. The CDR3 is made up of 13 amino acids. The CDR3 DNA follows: TGTGCCAGCAGCCCGGACAGGAACTATGGCTACACCTTC. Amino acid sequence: CASSPDRNYGYTF.

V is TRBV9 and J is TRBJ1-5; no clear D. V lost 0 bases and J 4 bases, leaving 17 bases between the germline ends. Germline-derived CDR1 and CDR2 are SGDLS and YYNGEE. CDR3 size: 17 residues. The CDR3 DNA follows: TGTGCCAGCAGCGTAGATCAGTCCGGGATTCAAAATCAGCCCCAGCATTTT. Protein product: CASSVDQSGIQNQPQHF.

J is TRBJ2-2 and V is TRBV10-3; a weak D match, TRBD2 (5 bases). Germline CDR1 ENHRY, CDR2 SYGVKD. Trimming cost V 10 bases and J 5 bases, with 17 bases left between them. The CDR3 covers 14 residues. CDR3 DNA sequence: TGTGCCACCCGTAGCCTGGACTCTACCGGGGAGCTGTTTTTT. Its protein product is CATRSLDSTGELFF.

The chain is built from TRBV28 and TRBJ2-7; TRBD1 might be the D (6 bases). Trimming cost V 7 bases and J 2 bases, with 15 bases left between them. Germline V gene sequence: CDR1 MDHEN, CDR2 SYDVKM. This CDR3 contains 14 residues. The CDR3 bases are TGTGCCAGCACCACACAGGGAAGGGCCTACGAGCAGTACTTC. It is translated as CASTTQGRAYEQYF.

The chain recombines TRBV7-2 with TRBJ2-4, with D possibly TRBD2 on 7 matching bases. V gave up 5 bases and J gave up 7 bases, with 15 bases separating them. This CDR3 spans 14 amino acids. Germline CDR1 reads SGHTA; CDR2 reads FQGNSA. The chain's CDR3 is CASSLIGGGNIQYF. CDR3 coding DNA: TGTGCCAGCAGCCTGATAGGGGGGGGGAACATTCAGTACTTC.

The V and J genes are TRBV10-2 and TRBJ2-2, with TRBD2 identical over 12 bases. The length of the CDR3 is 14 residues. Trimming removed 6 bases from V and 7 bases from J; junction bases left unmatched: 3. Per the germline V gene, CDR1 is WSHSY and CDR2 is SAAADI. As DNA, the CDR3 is TGCGCCAGCAGGAGGACTAGCGGGGACGGGGAGCTGTTTTTT. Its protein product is CASRRTSGDGELFF.